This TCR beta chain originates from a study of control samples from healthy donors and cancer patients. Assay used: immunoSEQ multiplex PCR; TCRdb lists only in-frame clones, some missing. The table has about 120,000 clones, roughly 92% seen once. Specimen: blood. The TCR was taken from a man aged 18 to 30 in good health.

The CDR3 coding sequence is TGTGCTAGTGGTATGACAGCCGGGGGCTATGGCTACACCTTC. Translated: CASGMTAGGYGYTF. This chain uses TRBV12-5 with TRBJ1-2; a weak D match, TRBD1 (5 bases). Germline values: CDR1 LGHNT, CDR2 FRNRAP. The V gene lost 5 bases and the J gene lost 4 bases, with 14 bases spanning the gap. CDR3 length: 14 amino acids.